This TCR beta chain came from a study of T cells in Graves' hyperthyroidism and ophthalmopathy. Study-level points and caveats: Blood held most thyroid clonotypes expanded above 0.001 frequency.

The table lists this clonotype with many counts. The antigen remains unidentified. Using RNA transcripts as the source, TCR beta CDR3 regions were amplified. A set of HTBI primers served as the primers for a first-round RT-PCR of the TCR CDR3. TCRdb reanalysed the multiplex PCR reads using MiXCR and keeps one entry per CDR3 protein. Of 400,000 to 550,000 distinct CDR3 sequences listed, around 24% are singletons. The receptor comes from a woman aged 25 to 39 with Graves' ophthalmopathy. The sample comprised blood.

The CDR3 nucleotides read TGTGCCAGCAGCTGGACAACGCCTGGGGCCAACGTCCTGACTTTC. Translated, it gives CASSWTTPGANVLTF. V and J are TRBV7-9 and TRBJ2-6, with D possibly being TRBD1 (5 bases). The CDR3 length is 15 residues. Trimming stripped 4 bases from V and 2 bases from J, with 9 bases between. Per the germline V gene, CDR1 is SEHNR and CDR2 is FQNEAQ (reference sequence).